A selection of T cell receptor beta chains follows, all from one sample in a study of blood T cell repertoires in COVID-19. TCRdb keeps only in-frame clones here, not all; method: immunoSEQ multiplex PCR. The sample contains more than 300,000 clones, 70% to 90% of which appear only once. Sequenced sample: PBMCs or T cells enriched from blood (not recorded which). The receptors here all came from a woman younger than 30 who had recovered from COVID-19. CDR3s include the opening cysteine and the closing phenylalanine or tryptophan.

v_gene	j_gene	len	CDR3aa
TRBV18	TRBJ2-3	16	CASSYQAGTSTDTQYF
TRBV30	TRBJ1-3	16	CAWSAGLLSSGNTIYF
TRBV24-1	TRBJ2-5	20	CATSDFSGTLTLPGQETQYF
TRBV6-7	TRBJ2-2	16	CASSPAGTGQTGELFF
TRBV10-2	TRBJ1-1	13	CASGGQGSTEAFF
TRBV4-1	TRBJ2-5	13	CASSRNRDETQYF
TRBV14	TRBJ2-1	13	CASSRRTSGEQFF
TRBV5-1	TRBJ1-4	16	CASSTTGAPTNEKLFF
TRBV6-1	TRBJ1-4	15	CASSDPTEVNEKLFF
TRBV7-2	TRBJ2-1	16	CASSLGDSQGSGEQFF
TRBV5-5	TRBJ1-3	15	CASSLPRTATNTIYF
TRBV9	TRBJ1-4	15	CASSAGSGLGEKLFF
TRBV6-2/TRBV6-3	TRBJ1-2	12	CASSRQPHGYTF
TRBV9	TRBJ1-4	15	CASSAQQGNNEKLFF
TRBV30	TRBJ1-5	14	CAWSAGQGFQPQHF
TRBV30	TRBJ1-2	15	CAWSFGTGGNYGYTF
TRBV7-8	TRBJ2-7	12	CASSHDTSGGTF
TRBV28	TRBJ1-6	14	CASSFKPSNSPLHF
TRBV6-5	TRBJ2-7	16	CASSYLKPGQGYEQYF
TRBV19	TRBJ1-2	13	CASSIAGAGGYTF
TRBV11-1	TRBJ1-1	15	CASSLGAGGWTEAFF
TRBV5-5	TRBJ2-7	14	CASSLERTTPPWYF
TRBV28	TRBJ1-1	13	CAIPGRGGTEAFF
TRBV13	TRBJ2-1	14	CASSWGQGRDEQFF
TRBV27	TRBJ1-1	13	CASSAWDSTEAFF